A single sample gave rise to the 21 T cell receptor beta chains below, sequenced in a study of CXCR3-negative and CXCR3-positive naive CD8 T cells. The TRB cDNA libraries were prepared by 5' RACE with UMI labels. TCRdb re-called the 5' RACE reads and catalogs CDR3 proteins one per entry, DNA excluded. The repertoire shows more than 50,000 distinct CDR3 sequences; the top ten hold 1.5%. The specimen sequenced was naive CXCR3- CD8+ T cells from blood. The sample's subset: CD45RO-CCR7+CD27+CD95- naive CD8+ T cells lacking CXCR3 (TNR3-). Receptors were obtained from a human donor in good health. Some clones in this sample may be carry-over from other donors' samples.

The rearrangement links TRBV11-3 to TRBJ2-7; the TCRdb call, TRBD1, lacks DNA for checking. The CDR3 has 14 amino acids. CDR1 and CDR2 (germline): SGHNT, YENEEA. The CDR3 region is CASSTRTGNYEQYF.

CDR3 sequence: CSVRGVELGYGYTF. The chain carries TRBV20-1 and TRBJ1-2. Germline V gene lookup returns CDR1 DFQATT and CDR2 SNEGSKA (reference sequence). CDR3 length: 14 residues.

The J gene is TRBJ2-5, the V gene TRBV7-2. The CDR3 has 14 residues. Germline values: CDR1 SGHTA, CDR2 FQGNSA. CDR3 region: CASSNSGSAETQYF.

The chain combines TRBV20-1 with TRBJ1-5. Looked up from germline, CDR1 is DFQATT and CDR2 is SNEGSKA (reference sequence). The CDR3 spans 14 residues. CDR3 region: CSATLKGSLEPQHF.

The rearrangement uses TRBV6-2 or TRBV6-3 and TRBJ2-1; TCRdb's D call of TRBD2 is untestable without DNA. This CDR3 has 16 amino acids. In germline, CDR1 is MNHEY, CDR2 SVGEGT. The CDR3 is CASSLLAEGSHNEQFF.

V is TRBV12-3 or TRBV12-4 and J is TRBJ1-1; absent DNA, TCRdb's TRBD1 call cannot be checked. The CDR3 loop spans 14 amino acids. The CDR3 loop reads CASSTGSANTEAFF.

The rearrangement joins TRBV7-9 to TRBJ2-5; TCRdb outputs TRBD2, but without DNA this stays unchecked. Germline V CDR1 and CDR2: SEHNR, FQNEAQ (reference sequence). The CDR3 is 17 amino acids. The CDR3 spells CASSSSKHLDPMETQYF.

This chain connects TRBV4-1 to TRBJ2-2; TCRdb picks TRBD2, but there is no DNA to check that call. In germline, CDR1 is MGHRA, CDR2 YSYEKL. The CDR3 is made up of 16 amino acids. CDR3 region: CASSQEGGLGTGELFF.

This chain uses TRBV7-9 with TRBJ1-1; there is no DNA to check the TCRdb D call of TRBD1. CDR1 is SEHNR and CDR2 is FQNEAQ in the germline V gene (reference sequence). The CDR3 contains 17 residues. CDR3 sequence: CASSAILGQGADTEAFF.

The gene calls are TRBV29-1 and TRBJ2-1; TCRdb names TRBD2, which stays unverified in the absence of DNA. There are 13 residues in the CDR3. The germline V gene encodes CDR1 SQVTM and CDR2 ANQGSEA. The CDR3 protein is CSVEGEGYNEQFF.

J is TRBJ2-2 and V is TRBV11-3. Germline values: CDR1 SGHNT, CDR2 YENEEA. The CDR3 covers 12 residues. The CDR3 here is CASSPRAGELFF.

CDR3: CASGPASTDTQYF. The chain links TRBV12-5 to TRBJ2-3. In germline, CDR1 is LGHNT, CDR2 FRNRAP. This CDR3 region has 13 residues.

V and J are TRBV24-1 and TRBJ2-1; TCRdb selects TRBD2, and the lack of DNA leaves this call unchecked. From germline, CDR1 is KGHDR and CDR2 SFDVKD. The CDR3 is made up of 15 amino acids. The CDR3 sequence is CATSRGLAGVTEQFF.

The chain recombines TRBV6-4 with TRBJ2-2; TCRdb indicates TRBD2, and absent DNA this call remains unverified. The CDR3 loop spans 15 amino acids. The germline V gene has CDR1 MRHNA and CDR2 SNTAGT. The CDR3: CASSELAGSTGELFF.

The rearrangement joins TRBV6-6 to TRBJ2-3; as DNA is missing, the TRBD2 call by TCRdb cannot be tested. Germline assignment: CDR1 MNHNY and CDR2 SVGAGI (reference sequence). CDR3 length equals 14 residues. CDR3 amino acids: CASNTLAGADTQYF.

This sequence joins TRBV2 and TRBJ2-5; with no DNA, the TCRdb D assignment of TRBD1 cannot be verified. Germline V gene lookup returns CDR1 SNHLY and CDR2 FYNNEI. The CDR3 contains 15 residues. CDR3 amino acids: CASSGWTGLLETQYF.

CDR3 in amino acids: CASSSGTVEKLFF. The chain recombines TRBV7-9 with TRBJ1-4; TCRdb names TRBD1, which stays unverified in the absence of DNA. The CDR3 sequence is 13 residues long. The germline gives CDR1 SEHNR, CDR2 FQNEAQ (reference sequence). The complete variable domain, with remaining parts taken from reference TRBV7-9 and TRBJ1-4, reads DTGVSQNPRHKITKRGQNVTFRCDPISEHNRLYWYRQTLGQGPEFLTYFQNEAQLEKSRLLSDRFSAERPKGSFSTLEIQRTEQGDSAMYLCASSSGTVEKLFFGSGTQLSVL.

The chain joins TRBV10-3 to TRBJ2-3; the TCRdb D gene call, TRBD1, has no DNA to confirm it. CDR1 is ENHRY and CDR2 is SYGVKD in the germline V gene. The CDR3 covers 15 residues. The chain's CDR3 is CAISESARTPDTQYF.

This chain connects TRBV20-1 to TRBJ1-5. This CDR3 comprises 14 residues. Germline loops: CDR1 DFQATT, CDR2 SNEGSKA (reference sequence). CDR3 sequence: CSATDLRGNQPQHF.

The chain is built from TRBV4-2 and TRBJ2-7; the TCRdb D gene call, TRBD1, has no DNA to confirm it. The CDR3 consists of 15 residues. Germline CDR1 LGHNA, CDR2 YNFKEQ. The CDR3 protein is CASSPSGTGAYEQYF.

The chain combines TRBV6-5 with TRBJ2-1; with no DNA, the TCRdb D assignment of TRBD1 cannot be verified. This CDR3 has 15 amino acids. CDR1 is MNHEY and CDR2 is SVGAGI in the germline V gene. The CDR3 protein is CASSIQGLGDNEQFF.